This TCR beta chain was observed in a study of identical twins. The CDR3 covers 16 residues. V was shortened by 3 bases and J by 1 base, with 12 bases between the two germline ends. Germline-derived CDR1 and CDR2 are KGHSH and LQKENI. This clonotype was picked up a small number of times. TCRdb used MiXCR to reprocess the 5' RACE reads, holding one entry per CDR3 protein. Of about 530,000 distinct CDR3 sequences in the sample, approximately 16% were seen once. These data were also filed under a second study, of yellow fever vaccine responses in identical twins.

The V and J genes are TRBV18 and TRBJ2-2, with D uncertain. Sequencing was done on a sample of CD4+ T cells sorted from blood. The sequence was collected from a woman under 30 in good health. DNA of the CDR3: TGTGCCAGCTCACCCCAACTTGAAGGGAACACCGGGGAGCTGTTTTTT. Its protein is CASSPQLEGNTGELFF.